This TCR beta chain was found in a study of T cell responses to AZD1222 COVID-19 vaccine. Background on the study: Doses given second, at about 4 or about 12 weeks, were pooled.

The CDR3 is 13 amino acids. The V end lost 4 bases, the J end lost 7 bases, and 10 bases lay between the germline ends. From germline, CDR1 is KGHDR and CDR2 SFDVKD. Study-wide results and caveats: Among AZD1222 vaccinees, only six were seropositive at baseline. Researchers report vaccine-associated CD4 TCRs spanning spike, with dominance at 160-218 and 743-854. The peak T cell response came first, and repertoires were sampled only after it.

The protocol was immunoSEQ multiplex PCR, while the TCRdb copy is restricted to in-frame clones and leaves out a portion. The sample contains fewer than 120,000 clones, about 87% of which appear only once. This clone was counted between two and nine times. The antigen remains unidentified. The gene calls are TRBV24-1 and TRBJ2-1, with no clear D. The sample here was peripheral blood, taken on day 0 of AZD1222 vaccination. The sequence came from an adult in good health. This CDR3 is CATSEPNSNEQFF. CDR3 DNA sequence: TGTGCCACCAGTGAACCGAACAGTAATGAGCAGTTCTTC.